This is a list of T cell receptor beta chains from one sample in a study of cytomegalovirus exposure and HLA in healthy donors. Data came from immunoSEQ multiplex PCR; TCRdb stores just in-frame clones and leaves some out. The sample gives around 160,000 clones, 75% to 85% of which show up once; roughly 7.3% is in the top ten. Sequencing was performed on PBMCs. These receptor sequences come from a male donor in good health and CMV-seropositive. The CDR3 runs from the conserved cysteine through the conserved F or W. The order of the fields is CDR3 protein, CDR3 DNA, J gene, V gene, D gene, CDR3 length, clone size. D genes are given only for firm matches. A clone size is listed for some rows: how often the clone was seen (once, few, many), or a class if it is expanded.

CDR3aa: CATGGAGNSPLHF
CDR3nt: TGTGCCACCGGCGGGGCAGGCAATTCACCCCTCCACTTT
j_gene: TRBJ1-6
v_gene: TRBV5-4
d_gene: .
len: 13
abundance: .

CDR3aa: CASRPTSSYEQYF
CDR3nt: TGCGCCAGCAGACCCACCAGCTCCTACGAGCAGTACTTC
j_gene: TRBJ2-7
v_gene: TRBV5-1
d_gene: .
len: 13
abundance: .

CDR3aa: CASSLRGDSPLHF
CDR3nt: TGCGCCAGCAGCCTCCGGGGTGATTCACCCCTCCACTTT
j_gene: TRBJ1-6
v_gene: TRBV5-1
d_gene: .
len: 13
abundance: .

CDR3aa: CASSGLSEAFF
CDR3nt: TGTGCCAGCAGTGGTTTGAGTGAAGCTTTCTTT
j_gene: TRBJ1-1
v_gene: TRBV25-1
d_gene: .
len: 11
abundance: few

CDR3aa: CASSHDIPGEGAYEQYF
CDR3nt: TGTGCCAGCAGCCATGATATTCCGGGTGAAGGGGCCTACGAGCAGTACTTC
j_gene: TRBJ2-7
v_gene: TRBV4-2
d_gene: .
len: 17
abundance: .

CDR3aa: CASSDQGSWYSPLHF
CDR3nt: TGTGCCAGCAGTGATCAGGGTAGTTGGTATTCACCCCTCCACTTT
j_gene: TRBJ1-6
v_gene: TRBV27
d_gene: .
len: 15
abundance: .

CDR3aa: CASSPTVSSYEQYF
CDR3nt: TGTGCCAGCAGCCCGACTGTTAGCTCCTACGAGCAGTACTTC
j_gene: TRBJ2-7
v_gene: TRBV9
d_gene: .
len: 14
abundance: .

CDR3aa: CASSTSATGYTEAFF
CDR3nt: TGTGCCAGTAGTACCTCCGCGACAGGGTACACTGAAGCTTTCTTT
j_gene: TRBJ1-1
v_gene: TRBV19
d_gene: TRBD1
len: 15
abundance: .

CDR3aa: CASSLNGPSNTGELFF
CDR3nt: TGCGCCAGCAGCTTAAATGGGCCCTCGAACACCGGGGAGCTGTTTTTT
j_gene: TRBJ2-2
v_gene: TRBV5-1
d_gene: .
len: 16
abundance: .

CDR3aa: CAISESTDTGELFF
CDR3nt: TGTGCCATCAGTGAGTCGACAGACACCGGGGAGCTGTTTTTT
j_gene: TRBJ2-2
v_gene: TRBV10-3
d_gene: .
len: 14
abundance: few

CDR3aa: CASSSRDVPYGVDGYTF
CDR3nt: TGCGCCAGCAGCTCGCGGGACGTACCTTACGGGGTTGATGGCTACACCTTC
j_gene: TRBJ1-2
v_gene: TRBV5-1
d_gene: .
len: 17
abundance: .

CDR3aa: CASSTDREVNEQFF
CDR3nt: TGTGCCAGCAGCACGGACAGGGAGGTCAATGAGCAGTTCTTC
j_gene: TRBJ2-1
v_gene: TRBV7-6
d_gene: TRBD1
len: 14
abundance: .

CDR3aa: CASSDGQGASYTEAFF
CDR3nt: TGCGCCAGCAGTGATGGCCAGGGGGCCTCCTACACTGAAGCTTTCTTT
j_gene: TRBJ1-1
v_gene: TRBV10-1
d_gene: TRBD1
len: 16
abundance: .

CDR3aa: CASRDRGGETQYF
CDR3nt: TGTGCCAGCAGGGACAGGGGAGGAGAGACCCAGTACTTC
j_gene: TRBJ2-5
v_gene: TRBV2
d_gene: TRBD1
len: 13
abundance: .

CDR3aa: CASSLYLAWGELFF
CDR3nt: TGTGCCAGCAGCTTATATCTAGCTTGGGGGGAGCTGTTTTTT
j_gene: TRBJ2-2
v_gene: TRBV7-3
d_gene: .
len: 14
abundance: .

CDR3aa: CASSQGGGYNEQFF
CDR3nt: TGCGCCAGCAGCCAAGGCGGGGGGTACAATGAGCAGTTCTTC
j_gene: TRBJ2-1
v_gene: TRBV4-1
d_gene: TRBD2
len: 14
abundance: few

CDR3aa: CATAQGRSNDEQFF
CDR3nt: TGTGCCACAGCCCAGGGCAGGTCGAACGATGAGCAGTTCTTC
j_gene: TRBJ2-1
v_gene: TRBV7-2
d_gene: .
len: 14
abundance: once

CDR3aa: CASSYQGNRGAFF
CDR3nt: TGTGCCAGCAGCTATCAGGGGAATCGGGGAGCTTTCTTT
j_gene: TRBJ1-1
v_gene: TRBV2
d_gene: .
len: 13
abundance: few

CDR3aa: CASTAGGRGEQFF
CDR3nt: TGTGCCAGCACCGCGGGGGGGCGGGGTGAGCAGTTCTTC
j_gene: TRBJ2-1
v_gene: TRBV2
d_gene: TRBD2
len: 13
abundance: .

CDR3aa: CASVGQGAGGYTF
CDR3nt: TGTGCCAGCGTTGGACAGGGGGCAGGTGGCTACACCTTC
j_gene: TRBJ1-2
v_gene: TRBV7-9
d_gene: TRBD1
len: 13
abundance: .

CDR3aa: CAIRNRDNTEAFF
CDR3nt: TGTGCCATCAGAAACAGGGATAACACTGAAGCTTTCTTT
j_gene: TRBJ1-1
v_gene: TRBV10-3
d_gene: .
len: 13
abundance: .

CDR3aa: CASSFLNTEAFF
CDR3nt: TGTGCCAGCAGCTTCTTGAACACTGAAGCTTTCTTT
j_gene: TRBJ1-1
v_gene: TRBV13
d_gene: .
len: 12
abundance: .

CDR3aa: CASSYAGGSYGYTF
CDR3nt: TGTGCCAGCAGTTACGCAGGGGGTAGCTATGGCTACACCTTC
j_gene: TRBJ1-2
v_gene: TRBV6-5
d_gene: TRBD1
len: 14
abundance: .

CDR3aa: CASKTSGGNYEQYF
CDR3nt: TGTGCCAGCAAGACTAGCGGGGGAAACTACGAGCAGTACTTC
j_gene: TRBJ2-7
v_gene: TRBV2
d_gene: TRBD2
len: 14
abundance: few

CDR3aa: CASSWDRSEAFF
CDR3nt: TGCGCCAGCAGCTGGGACAGGAGTGAAGCTTTCTTT
j_gene: TRBJ1-1
v_gene: TRBV5-1
d_gene: TRBD1
len: 12
abundance: few

CDR3aa: CASSLVYSFSSYEQYF
CDR3nt: TGTGCCAGTAGTCTCGTCTACTCTTTTAGCTCCTACGAGCAGTACTTC
j_gene: TRBJ2-7
v_gene: TRBV19
d_gene: .
len: 16
abundance: .

CDR3aa: CASTQLGQGGTEAFF
CDR3nt: TGTGCCAGCACCCAACTTGGTCAGGGAGGAACTGAAGCTTTCTTT
j_gene: TRBJ1-1
v_gene: TRBV27
d_gene: .
len: 15
abundance: few

CDR3aa: CASQQESYEQYF
CDR3nt: TGTGCCAGCCAGCAGGAATCCTACGAGCAGTACTTC
j_gene: TRBJ2-7
v_gene: TRBV19
d_gene: .
len: 12
abundance: .

CDR3aa: CASSFEASNYEQYF
CDR3nt: TGTGCCAGCAGCTTTGAAGCTTCTAACTACGAGCAGTACTTC
j_gene: TRBJ2-7
v_gene: TRBV7-6
d_gene: .
len: 14
abundance: .

CDR3aa: CASSSGAQYEQYF
CDR3nt: TGTGCCAGCAGCTCGGGAGCACAGTACGAGCAGTACTTC
j_gene: TRBJ2-7
v_gene: TRBV7-9
d_gene: .
len: 13
abundance: .

CDR3aa: CASSPNRGMGYNSPLHF
CDR3nt: TGTGCCAGCTCTCCTAACAGGGGCATGGGGTATAATTCACCCCTCCACTTT
j_gene: TRBJ1-6
v_gene: TRBV18
d_gene: TRBD1
len: 17
abundance: once

CDR3aa: CASSTARPGELFF
CDR3nt: TGTGCCAGCAGTACAGCACGACCCGGGGAGCTGTTTTTT
j_gene: TRBJ2-2
v_gene: TRBV6-5
d_gene: .
len: 13
abundance: .

CDR3aa: CASSPDRVNTGELFF
CDR3nt: TGTGCCAGCAGCCCGGACAGGGTGAACACCGGGGAGCTGTTTTTT
j_gene: TRBJ2-2
v_gene: TRBV4-2
d_gene: TRBD1
len: 15
abundance: .

CDR3aa: CASRAQMNTEAFF
CDR3nt: TGTGCCAGCAGGGCCCAGATGAACACTGAAGCTTTCTTT
j_gene: TRBJ1-1
v_gene: TRBV2
d_gene: .
len: 13
abundance: few

CDR3aa: CASGFRQGAAGANVLTF
CDR3nt: TGTGCTAGTGGTTTTCGACAGGGCGCGGCTGGGGCCAACGTCCTGACTTTC
j_gene: TRBJ2-6
v_gene: TRBV12-5
d_gene: TRBD1
len: 17
abundance: .

CDR3aa: CASRYRDENEKLFF
CDR3nt: TGTGCCAGTAGATACAGGGATGAGAATGAAAAACTGTTTTTT
j_gene: TRBJ1-4
v_gene: TRBV19
d_gene: .
len: 14
abundance: .

CDR3aa: CASSPGQGAGNTEAFF
CDR3nt: TGCGCCAGCAGCCCCGGACAGGGGGCCGGGAACACTGAAGCTTTCTTT
j_gene: TRBJ1-1
v_gene: TRBV5-1
d_gene: TRBD1
len: 16
abundance: few

CDR3aa: CASSRPGLAGSDTQYF
CDR3nt: TGCGCCAGCAGCCGCCCGGGACTAGCGGGGAGCGATACGCAGTATTTT
j_gene: TRBJ2-3
v_gene: TRBV4-3
d_gene: TRBD2
len: 16
abundance: .

CDR3aa: CASSEDARFNEKLFF
CDR3nt: TGTGCCAGCAGTGAGGATGCCAGGTTTAATGAAAAACTGTTTTTT
j_gene: TRBJ1-4
v_gene: TRBV2
d_gene: .
len: 15
abundance: few

CDR3aa: CAIRRDRLGEQYF
CDR3nt: TGTGCCATCCGACGGGACAGGTTGGGAGAGCAGTACTTC
j_gene: TRBJ2-7
v_gene: TRBV6-5
d_gene: TRBD1
len: 13
abundance: few

CDR3aa: CASSLPADTQYF
CDR3nt: TGTGCCAGCTCACTACCCGCAGATACGCAGTATTTT
j_gene: TRBJ2-3
v_gene: TRBV6-5
d_gene: .
len: 12
abundance: .

CDR3aa: CASSEDRSYEQYF
CDR3nt: TGTGCTAGCAGTGAGGACAGGAGCTACGAGCAGTACTTC
j_gene: TRBJ2-7
v_gene: TRBV7-7
d_gene: TRBD1
len: 13
abundance: .

CDR3aa: CASSLAVASGGLGYNEQFF
CDR3nt: TGTGCCAGCAGCTTAGCGGTGGCTAGCGGGGGGTTGGGCTACAATGAGCAGTTCTTC
j_gene: TRBJ2-1
v_gene: TRBV7-8
d_gene: TRBD2
len: 19
abundance: .

CDR3aa: CASIPTSQAEAFF
CDR3nt: TGTGCCAGCATCCCGACCTCGCAGGCTGAAGCTTTCTTT
j_gene: TRBJ1-1
v_gene: TRBV6-1
d_gene: .
len: 13
abundance: .

CDR3aa: CASSLAGYYEQYF
CDR3nt: TGCGCCAGCAGCTTGGCCGGGTACTACGAGCAGTACTTC
j_gene: TRBJ2-7
v_gene: TRBV5-1
d_gene: .
len: 13
abundance: once